Below, 10 T cell receptor beta chains from the same sample are listed, as sequenced in a study of technical replicates of blood from a handful of donors. Produced via immunoSEQ multiplex PCR; TCRdb's table is partial and in-frame only. Of more than 65,000 clones listed, about 92% are singletons. The sample comprised T cells isolated from PBMCs. The receptors shown here come from a human donor in good health.

This clone was seen only once. The DNA of the CDR3 is TGTGCCAGCAGCGTTGGCGGACTAGCGGTCTACGAGCAGTACTTC. Amino acid sequence: CASSVGGLAVYEQYF. The rearrangement links TRBV9 to TRBJ2-7, with TRBD2 identical over 10 bases. The V and J ends lost 2 bases and 3 bases, in that order; junction bases with no gene match: 5. CDR3 length: 15 residues. Germline V gene sequence: CDR1 SGDLS, CDR2 YYNGEE. Using reference TRBV9 and TRBJ2-7 for the parts outside the CDR3, the full variable domain is DSGVTQTPKHLITATGQRVTLRCSPRSGDLSVYWYQQSLDQGLQFLIQYYNGEERAKGNILERFSAQQFPDLHSELNLSSLELGDSALYFCASSVGGLAVYEQYFGPGTRLTVT.

The chain carries TRBV9 and TRBJ1-3; 8 nucleotides line up with TRBD1. The CDR3 sequence is 16 residues long. Germline-derived CDR1 and CDR2 are SGDLS and YYNGEE. After removal of 3 bases from V and 3 bases from J, the junction contained 8 bases not matched to a gene. DNA of the CDR3: TGTGCCAGCAGCGAGGCAGGGGGCGCAAGTGGAAACACCATATATTTT. Translation gives CASSEAGGASGNTIYF.

The chain couples TRBV19 to TRBJ2-5; maybe TRBD2 (6 bases). This CDR3 is built from 15 residues. The germline V and J ends were trimmed by 5 bases and 5 bases, with 18 bases remaining between them. CDR1 and CDR2 (germline): LNHDA, SQIVND (reference sequence). CDR3 nucleotides: TGTGCCAGTAGTCTAAGACGGGAGCCGTCGGAGACCCAGTACTTC. It codes for CASSLRREPSETQYF.

The V and J genes are TRBV18 and TRBJ1-3; 7 nucleotides line up with TRBD1. The CDR3 has 15 residues. With 3 bases clipped from V and 4 bases from J, the junction kept 6 bases outside the gene matches. CDR1 and CDR2 from the germline V gene are KGHSH and LQKENI. The CDR3 nucleotides read TGTGCCAGCTCACCCACAGGGGTCTCCGGAAACACCATATATTTT. It encodes CASSPTGVSGNTIYF.

The chain joins TRBV14 to TRBJ2-1; 9 nucleotides align to TRBD1. CDR3 length: 16 amino acids. Per germline, CDR1 SGHDN and CDR2 FVKESK. J lost 7 bases, V lost 4 bases, and 11 bases had no gene match. This CDR3 reads CASSPRGDRVRNEQFF. The CDR3 region has the DNA TGTGCCAGCAGCCCCCGCGGGGACAGGGTGCGTAATGAGCAGTTCTTC. Looking up the rest from reference TRBV14 and TRBJ2-1 gives the full variable domain: EAGVTQFPSHSVIEKGQTVTLRCDPISGHDNLYWYRRVMGKEIKFLLHFVKESKQDESGMPNNRFLAERTGGTYSTLKVQPAELEDSGVYFCASSPRGDRVRNEQFFGPGTRLTVL.

The rearrangement links TRBV5-1 to TRBJ2-7, with TRBD2 identical over 8 bases. V shed 0 bases, J shed 4 bases, and the junction held 0 bases outside the gene matches. The CDR3 sequence is 13 residues long. CDR1 and CDR2 from the germline V gene are SGHRS and YFSETQ. CDR3 DNA sequence: TGCGCCAGCAGCTTGGCTAGCGGGTACGAGCAGTACTTC. It codes for CASSLASGYEQYF.

This chain connects TRBV5-4 to TRBJ2-3, with 10 bases lining up with TRBD1. Germline V gene data show CDR1 as SGHNT and CDR2 as YYREEE (reference sequence). The CDR3 covers 15 residues. J gave up 6 bases and V 4 bases, and 8 bases lay outside the gene matches. The CDR3 region is CASSRTGGQGDTQYF. CDR3 bases: TGTGCCAGCAGCCGTACCGGGGGACAGGGGGATACGCAGTATTTT.

This chain connects TRBV9 to TRBJ2-1; 10 nucleotides line up with TRBD2. Trimming at V came to 0 bases and at J to 3 bases, leaving 12 bases not matched to a gene. The CDR3 covers 19 residues. Per the germline V gene, CDR1 is SGDLS and CDR2 is YYNGEE. The CDR3 nucleotides read TGTGCCAGCAGCGTAGAGGGGCGAACAGGACTAGCGGACTACAATGAGCAGTTCTTC. It yields the protein CASSVEGRTGLADYNEQFF.

The chain couples TRBV29-1 to TRBJ2-7; 7 positions agree with TRBD2. In germline, CDR1 is SQVTM, CDR2 ANQGSEA. The CDR3 spans 12 residues. The CDR3 loop reads CAGGGSSYEQYF. Written as DNA, the CDR3 is TGCGCTGGGGGGGGTAGCTCCTACGAGCAGTACTTC.

The chain uses TRBV7-2 and TRBJ2-5; D is ambiguous. Germline CDR1 is SGHTA and CDR2 is FQGNSA. The CDR3 spans 13 residues. The V gene lost 2 bases and the J gene lost 7 bases, with 11 bases spanning the gap. The CDR3 sequence is CASSLSPPGTQYF. The CDR3 bases are TGTGCCAGCAGCTTATCGCCCCCGGGGACCCAGTACTTC. Filled out from reference TRBV7-2 and TRBJ2-5, the complete variable domain reads GAGVSQSPSNKVTEKGKDVELRCDPISGHTALYWYRQSLGQGLEFLIYFQGNSAPDKSGLPSDRFSAERTGGSVSTLTIQRTQQEDSAVYLCASSLSPPGTQYFGPGTRLLVL.